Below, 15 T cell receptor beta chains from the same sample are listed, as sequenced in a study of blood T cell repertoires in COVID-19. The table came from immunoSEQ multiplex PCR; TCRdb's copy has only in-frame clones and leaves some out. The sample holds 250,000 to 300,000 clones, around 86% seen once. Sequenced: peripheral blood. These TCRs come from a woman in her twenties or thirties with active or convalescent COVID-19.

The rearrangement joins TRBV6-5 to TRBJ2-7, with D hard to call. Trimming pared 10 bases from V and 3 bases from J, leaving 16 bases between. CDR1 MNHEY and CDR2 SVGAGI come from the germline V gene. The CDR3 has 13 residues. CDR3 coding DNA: TGTGCCACCACCCGGAGAGAGAACTACGAGCAGTACTTC. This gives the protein CATTRRENYEQYF.

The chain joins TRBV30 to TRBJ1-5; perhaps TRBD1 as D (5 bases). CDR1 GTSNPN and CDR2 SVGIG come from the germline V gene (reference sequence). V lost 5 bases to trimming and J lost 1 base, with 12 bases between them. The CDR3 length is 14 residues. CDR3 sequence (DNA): TGTGCCTGGGCTCACGGGGGGAGCAATCAGCCCCAGCATTTT. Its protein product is CAWAHGGSNQPQHF.

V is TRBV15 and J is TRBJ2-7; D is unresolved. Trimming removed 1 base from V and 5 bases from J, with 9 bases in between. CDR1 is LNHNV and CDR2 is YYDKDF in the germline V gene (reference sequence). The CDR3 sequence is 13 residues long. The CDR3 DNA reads TGTGCCACCAGCAGAGTTGACGGAGACGAGCAGTACTTC. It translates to CATSRVDGDEQYF. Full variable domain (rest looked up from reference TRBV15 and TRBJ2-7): DAMVIQNPRYQVTQFGKPVTLSCSQTLNHNVMYWYQQKSSQAPKLLFHYYDKDFNNEADTPDNFQSRRPNTSFCFLDIRSPGLGDTAMYLCATSRVDGDEQYFGPGTRLTVT.

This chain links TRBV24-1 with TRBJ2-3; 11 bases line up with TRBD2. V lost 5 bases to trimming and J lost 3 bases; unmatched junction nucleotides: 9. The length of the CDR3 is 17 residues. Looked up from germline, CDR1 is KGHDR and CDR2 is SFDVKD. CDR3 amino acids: CATSGSSGGIGTDTQYF. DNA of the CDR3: TGTGCCACCAGTGGGTCTAGCGGGGGGATAGGAACAGATACGCAGTATTTT.

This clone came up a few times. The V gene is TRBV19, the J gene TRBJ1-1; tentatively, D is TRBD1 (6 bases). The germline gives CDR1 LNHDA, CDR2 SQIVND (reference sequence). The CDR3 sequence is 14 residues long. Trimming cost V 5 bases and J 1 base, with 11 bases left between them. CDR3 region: CASSADRTNTEAFF. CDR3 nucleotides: TGTGCCAGTAGTGCGGACAGAACGAACACTGAAGCTTTCTTT. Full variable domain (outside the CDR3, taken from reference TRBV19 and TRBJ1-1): DGGITQSPKYLFRKEGQNVTLSCEQNLNHDAMYWYRQDPGQGLRLIYYSQIVNDFQKGDIAEGYSVSREKKESFPLTVTSAQKNPTAFYLCASSADRTNTEAFFGQGTRLTVV.

The CDR3 region has the DNA TGTGCCTGGCGGCAACAGGGAACTGGAAACACCATATATTTT. Translation: CAWRQQGTGNTIYF. V is TRBV30 and J is TRBJ1-3, with D perhaps matching TRBD1 (6 bases). The CDR3 runs 14 residues. The germline V gene has CDR1 GTSNPN and CDR2 SVGIG (reference sequence). Trimming cost V 5 bases and J 2 bases, with 13 bases left between them.

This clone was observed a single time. CDR3 protein: CASSPSQVVETEAFF. The CDR3 DNA reads TGTGCCAGCTCACCATCTCAGGTTGTTGAAACTGAAGCTTTCTTT. The chain has TRBV18 and TRBJ1-1; D remains ambiguous. The CDR3 sequence is 15 residues long. Per the germline V gene, CDR1 is KGHSH and CDR2 is LQKENI. The V end was cut by 2 bases, the J end by 5 bases, with 15 bases between.

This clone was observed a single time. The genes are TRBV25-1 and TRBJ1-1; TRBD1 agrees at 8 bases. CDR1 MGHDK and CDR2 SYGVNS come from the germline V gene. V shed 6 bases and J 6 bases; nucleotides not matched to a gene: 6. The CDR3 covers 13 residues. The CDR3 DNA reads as TGTGCCAGCAGGGCAGGGGGCAGGGCTGAAGCTTTCTTT. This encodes CASRAGGRAEAFF.

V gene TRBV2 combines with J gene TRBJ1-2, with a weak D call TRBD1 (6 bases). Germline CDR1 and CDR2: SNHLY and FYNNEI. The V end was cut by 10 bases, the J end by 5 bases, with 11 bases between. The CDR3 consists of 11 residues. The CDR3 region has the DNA TGTGCCACTGGGACATCTTATGGCTACACCTTC. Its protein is CATGTSYGYTF.

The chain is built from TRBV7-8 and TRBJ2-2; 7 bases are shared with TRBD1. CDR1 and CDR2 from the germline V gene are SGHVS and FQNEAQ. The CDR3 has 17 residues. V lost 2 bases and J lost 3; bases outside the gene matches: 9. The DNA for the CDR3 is TGTGCCAGCAGCTTACTTACTCAGGGGGTGTACACCGGGGAGCTGTTTTTT. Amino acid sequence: CASSLLTQGVYTGELFF.

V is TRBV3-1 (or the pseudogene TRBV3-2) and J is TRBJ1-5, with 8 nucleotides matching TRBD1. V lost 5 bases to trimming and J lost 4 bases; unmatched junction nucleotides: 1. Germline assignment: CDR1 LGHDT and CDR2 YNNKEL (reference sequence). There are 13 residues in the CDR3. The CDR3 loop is CASSDRGNQPQHF. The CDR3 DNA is TGTGCCAGCAGCGACAGGGGAAATCAGCCCCAGCATTTT.

The CDR3 is CASREQGRTEAFF. DNA for the CDR3: TGTGCCAGCAGGGAACAGGGACGTACTGAAGCTTTCTTT. The genes are TRBV27 and TRBJ1-1, with TRBD1 as a possible D gene (6 bases). The CDR3 is made up of 13 amino acids. The V gene lost 6 bases and the J gene lost 5 bases, with 13 bases spanning the gap. Looked up from germline, CDR1 is MNHEY and CDR2 is SMNVEV (reference sequence).

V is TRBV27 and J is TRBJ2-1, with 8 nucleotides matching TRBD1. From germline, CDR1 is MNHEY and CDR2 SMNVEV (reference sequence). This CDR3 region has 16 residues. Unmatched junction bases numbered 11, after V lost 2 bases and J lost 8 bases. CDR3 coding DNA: TGTGCCAGCAGTTTAGAGGCAGGGGGCCTCGTCGATGAGCAGTTCTTC. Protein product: CASSLEAGGLVDEQFF.

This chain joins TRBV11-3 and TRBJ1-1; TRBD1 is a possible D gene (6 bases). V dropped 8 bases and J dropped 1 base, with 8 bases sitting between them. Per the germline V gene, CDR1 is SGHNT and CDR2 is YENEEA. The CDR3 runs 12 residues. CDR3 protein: CASSQGNTEAFF. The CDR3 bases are TGTGCCAGCTCACAGGGGAACACTGAAGCTTTCTTT. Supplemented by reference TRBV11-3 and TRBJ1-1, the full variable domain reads EAGVVQSPRYKIIEKKQPVAFWCNPISGHNTLYWYLQNLGQGPELLIRYENEEAVDDSQLPKDRFSAERLKGVDSTLKIQPAELGDSAVYLCASSQGNTEAFFGQGTRLTVV.

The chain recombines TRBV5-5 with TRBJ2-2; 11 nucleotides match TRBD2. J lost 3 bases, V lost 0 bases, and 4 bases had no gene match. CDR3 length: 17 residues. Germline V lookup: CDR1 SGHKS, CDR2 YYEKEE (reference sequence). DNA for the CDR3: TGTGCCAGCAGCTTGGGGACTAGCGGGCCATACACCGGGGAGCTGTTTTTT. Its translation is CASSLGTSGPYTGELFF.